Detailed here is one T cell receptor (beta chain). Its antigen is still unknown. Base quality data are lacking; no much larger clone is found one base away. These data belong to a study of beta chain features in type 1 diabetes (dated by TCRdb to 2016 to 2019). Study-level background: Mean age, gender distribution, total cell number and subset yield did not differ between patients and healthy donors. A total of 90 million to 130 million sorted cells were examined across all samples, and a strong correlation was observed between cell number per subset and RNA yield. The study compared the TCRB repertoires of sorted circulating CD4+ T cell subsets in recently diagnosed type 1 diabetes patients with those in matched healthy donors. Naive and central memory subsets were obtained from all 30 or so donors, but regulatory and stem cell-like memory subsets were isolated from only 8 patients and roughly eight healthy donors.

The entire isolated RNA was reverse transcribed using the High Capacity cDNA Reverse Transcription Kit, and thus expressed TCRB transcripts were sequenced. Deep immunoSEQ sequencing was applied to naive, central memory and regulatory T cell samples, giving an average of roughly 3.5 million total reads per sample. After sorted cells were lysed in RLT buffer, RNA was extracted with DNase-treated RNeasy Micro or Mini kits, with the choice depending on cell number. To prevent cross-contamination, every cell subset was processed on its own, while patient and healthy donor samples were processed together. Using the immunoSEQ multiplex PCR, TCRB sequences were amplified from cDNA into 87-bp fragments spanning the CDR3 region. Sequencing of the amplicons was done on the Illumina HiSeq platform. Per the authors' processing: PCR bias was computationally corrected using synthetic template baselines, reads within Hamming distance 2 were collapsed, and singletons that could not be merged were discarded. Reads were aligned against IMGT so that V, D and J genes, CDR3 length and insertions or deletions at six rearrangement sites could be assigned. Within each subset, clonotype counts were normalized to sorted cell number, and only after that were true diversity and Gini coefficients computed with the tcR R package. The overlap coefficient, calculated on TCRB nucleotide sequences, was used to measure repertoire sharing. Out-of-frame TCRB sequences from naive cells were analyzed as a proxy for the pre-selection repertoire. TCRdb stores this immuneACCESS table with in-frame sequences only. Part of the clones is absent; in the studies checked, under half of the shortfall reflects unresolved V genes, and no reason is known for the rest. V, J and clone size are those of that table, while D and trimming were read from the DNA. This sample holds a few hundred thousand clones; about 24% were observed only once. The ten largest clones take up around 0.012% of the sample.

Inclusive of the bounding cysteine and phenylalanine, the CDR3 is 14 residues long. CDR3 DNA is the only sequence kept; it has 42 bases, read in frame from the first base. In the germline V gene (reference sequence), CDR1 corresponds to GTSNPN and CDR2 to SVGIG. General conclusions and limits of the study: Because small numbers of individuals were included in the HLA sub-analyses, any influence of HLA type on TCRB rearrangement was left unresolved. Because cDNA was sequenced instead of genomic DNA, highly expressing activated cells could be over-represented, though the groups showed no difference in activation or CD3 levels. Shorter templates might be favored by PCR, yet because patient and control samples were amplified and corrected together, any such skew would affect both groups equally. At VDJ recombination sites, type 1 diabetes patients had fewer insertions and more deleted nucleotides, which implies abnormalities in thymic rearrangement. Naive, central memory and regulatory TCRB repertoires appeared more similar among patients than among healthy donors. In all four CD4+ subsets, TCRB CDR3 length was moderately but significantly shorter in type 1 diabetes patients.

Each donor gave one peripheral blood draw, approximately 0.11 L on average, collected into heparinised tubes. A BD FACSAria II was used to sort naive, central memory, regulatory and stem cell-like memory CD4+ T cells with a panel that included CD45RO, CCR7, CD25, CD127, CD95 and CD27. All sorted populations exceeded 95% purity. PBMCs were separated immediately by Lymphoprep density gradient centrifugation and were stained directly, without being cultured. So that batch effects would be minimized, each experiment stained and sorted samples in pairs, pairing one healthy donor with one patient. The TCR comes from a woman aged 25 to 39 with type 1 diabetes. The sequencing input was naive CD4+ T cells from blood. The label giving this sample's cell subset or site can be read as: true naive CD4+ T cells. Here the chain combines TRBV30 and TRBJ1-1; the central 7 bases match TRBD1. The DNA sequence follows: TGTGCGGGCAGGGACAGACGGCGAGTCGCCGAAGCTTTCTTT. This is translated as CAGRDRRRVAEAFF.